This record looks at one T cell receptor beta chain sequence and its context. What it recognizes is unknown. 13 Jbeta primers and 60 Vbeta primers were used for the PCR. Profiling relied on immunoSEQ multiplex PCR, and the TCRdb table lists in-frame clones only, not all of them. The profile shows more than 150,000 clones, 75% to 80% of them singletons. The sample is drawn from a study of cytomegalovirus exposure and HLA in healthy donors. Study-level results: Across donors, presence/absence analyses took sequencing depth to be roughly uniform. In a later analysis, productive TCRs from donors in an Asian-associated ancestry cluster reportedly carried fewer N-insertions than the cohort mean.

Each donor was nominally healthy when sampled (though unrecorded immune exposures were likely). CDR1 is MNHEY, CDR2 SVGAGI, per germline. Trimming shortened V by 0 bases and J by 5 bases, and 10 bases separated the two germline ends. CDR3 size: 14 residues. The sequence was obtained from a man in his fifties or sixties in good health and CMV-seropositive. The chain couples TRBV6-5 to TRBJ1-1, with D possibly TRBD1 on 5 matching bases. Sequencing was performed on PBMCs. CDR3 region: CASSYSRQGTEAFF. CDR3 nucleotides: TGTGCCAGCAGTTACTCGCGTCAGGGTACTGAAGCTTTCTTT.